The following is a TCR beta chain sequence with its context. Antigen: not known. Use of 60 Vbeta and 13 Jbeta primers characterized the PCR. Original methodology: Around 11 million of tens of millions of unique TCR beta chains were shared, per a later count. Profiling relied on immunoSEQ multiplex PCR, and the TCRdb table lists in-frame clones only, not all of them. V and J calls and clone size are copied from that table; D and trimming were computed from the DNA. The table lists 120,000 or so clones, about 79% of them singletons. The entry originates in a study of cytomegalovirus exposure and HLA in healthy donors. Findings and limits, study-wide: Reportedly, fewer N-insertions than the approximately 700-donor mean appeared in an Asian-associated ancestry cluster in a later analysis. Overall, about 160 TCR beta chains were annotated as cytomegalovirus-associated.

Per germline, CDR1 SGDLS and CDR2 YYNGEE. Deletions cut 5 bases from V and 0 bases from J, with 13 bases between. The CDR3 spans 15 residues. The chain combines TRBV9 with TRBJ2-3; D possibly corresponds to TRBD2 (6 bases). This receptor was taken from a woman between 50 and 59 years old in good health and CMV-seronegative. Source material: PBMCs. The CDR3 DNA follows: TGTGCCAGCAGGTTCGGAGGGTCTAGCACAGATACGCAGTATTTT. Amino acids: CASRFGGSSTDTQYF.